The 32 T cell receptor beta chains reported below all come from one sample, sequenced in a study of graft-versus-host responses after intestinal transplantation. These receptors' targets are unknown. Some clones are missing from TCRdb's copy, which holds only in-frame ones; the method was immunoSEQ multiplex PCR. This sample has tens of thousands of clones, with less than 95% found just once. Sequenced here: unstimulated CD8+ T cells sorted from spleen or lymph node cells, sampled before transplant. The receptor source for this set is a human donor who was the organ donor for an intestinal transplant.

The V gene is TRBV18, the J gene TRBJ1-3; unclear D gene. V lost 0 bases, J lost 4 bases, and 10 bases lay in between. Germline assignment: CDR1 KGHSH and CDR2 LQKENI. The CDR3 extends over 15 amino acids. CDR3 sequence: CASSPPLTPGNTIYF. As DNA, the CDR3 is TGTGCCAGCTCACCACCATTGACACCCGGAAACACCATATATTTT.

The chain combines TRBV6-4 with TRBJ2-6; D is ambiguous. The CDR3 extends over 14 amino acids. CDR1 and CDR2 (germline): MRHNA, SNTAGT. V shed 2 bases and J shed 0 bases, with 2 bases lying between them. Here the CDR3 reads CASSDNSGANVLTF. The CDR3 DNA reads as TGTGCCAGCAGTGACAACTCTGGGGCCAACGTCCTGACTTTC.

The table lists this clone with a few counts. The J gene is TRBJ2-3, the V gene TRBV6-1; unclear D gene. Per the germline V gene, CDR1 is MNHNS and CDR2 is SASEGT. The V gene lost 5 bases and the J gene lost 3 bases, with 6 bases spanning the gap. This CDR3 comprises 12 residues. As DNA, the CDR3 is TGTGCCAGCAGTCCCCCAACAGATACGCAGTATTTT. It specifies CASSPPTDTQYF.

The chain carries TRBV4-2 and TRBJ2-7; no clear D gene. Trimming stripped 4 bases from V and 2 bases from J, with 9 bases between. Germline CDR1 and CDR2: LGHNA and YNFKEQ. This CDR3 comprises 13 residues. The CDR3 sequence is CASSPHPTYEQYF. The CDR3 bases are TGTGCCAGCAGCCCTCACCCCACCTACGAGCAGTACTTC.

The J gene is TRBJ2-5, the V gene TRBV4-1, with 7 bases fitting TRBD2. Germline V gene sequence: CDR1 MGHRA, CDR2 YSYEKL. The trim removed 0 bases at V and 0 bases at J, leaving 7 bases unmatched. This CDR3 is built from 17 residues. The CDR3 bases are TGCGCCAGCAGCCAAGACCCCGGCGGGGGATACCAAGAGACCCAGTACTTC. The encoded protein is CASSQDPGGGYQETQYF.

V and J are TRBV4-1 and TRBJ1-5, with a tentative D call TRBD1 (5 bases). The germline CDR1 and CDR2 sequences are MGHRA and YSYEKL. The CDR3 runs 15 residues. V was pared by 1 base and J by 9 bases, with 16 bases between. The CDR3 region is CASSQASGALRPQHF. The CDR3 bases are TGCGCCAGCAGCCAAGCCTCCGGGGCCCTACGGCCCCAGCATTTT.

The chain links TRBV7-2 to TRBJ2-1; 15 bases align to TRBD2. CDR3 length equals 17 residues. Germline V gives CDR1 SGHTA, CDR2 FQGNSA. The V and J ends lost 0 bases and 10 bases, in that order; junction bases with no gene match: 7. The CDR3, as DNA: TGTGCCAGCAGCTTAGCGGGGACTAGCGGGGGGATATGGGAGCAGTTCTTC. Protein: CASSLAGTSGGIWEQFF.

This chain joins TRBV9 and TRBJ2-5, with D unclear. The tail of the sequence fits TRBJ2-7 better, so the J call may be wrong. CDR1 is SGDLS and CDR2 is YYNGEE in the germline V gene. The CDR3 totals 14 residues. The CDR3 DNA follows: TGTGCCAGCAGCGTAGAAGGGTACCCCTACGAGCAGTACTTC. Translation gives CASSVEGYPYEQYF.

The chain joins TRBV5-1 to TRBJ1-1, with D perhaps TRBD1 (6 bases). Trimming took 4 bases from V and 4 from J, leaving 17 bases between them. Germline V gene lookup returns CDR1 SGHRS and CDR2 YFSETQ. There are 15 residues in the CDR3. The chain's CDR3 is CASSGGGAELTEAFF. The CDR3 DNA follows: TGCGCCAGCAGCGGAGGGGGGGCAGAGCTCACTGAAGCTTTCTTT. The full variable domain, completed using reference TRBV5-1 and TRBJ1-1, is KAGVTQTPRYLIKTRGQQVTLSCSPISGHRSVSWYQQTPGQGLQFLFEYFSETQRNKGNFPGRFSGRQFSNSRSEMNVSTLELGDSALYLCASSGGGAELTEAFFGQGTRLTVV.

The rearrangement uses TRBV5-4 and TRBJ2-3; D possibly corresponds to TRBD2 (7 bases). CDR1 is SGHNT and CDR2 is YYREEE in the germline V gene (reference sequence). Trimming stripped 9 bases from V and 2 bases from J, with 13 bases between. The CDR3 runs 13 residues. The CDR3 DNA follows: TGTGCCACTTGGGGGGGCGCCACAGATACGCAGTATTTT. It yields the protein CATWGGATDTQYF.

This clone was detected once. This rearrangement joins TRBV27 to TRBJ2-7; no clear D gene. Germline V gene data show CDR1 as MNHEY and CDR2 as SMNVEV (reference sequence). The CDR3 loop spans 12 amino acids. V lost 4 bases to trimming and J lost 7 bases, with 11 bases between them. CDR3 in amino acids: CASSSPPHEQYF. CDR3 in DNA: TGTGCCAGCAGTTCGCCCCCGCATGAGCAGTACTTC.

The rearrangement joins TRBV4-1 to TRBJ2-1, with D possibly TRBD1 on 6 matching bases. Between the trimmed V and J ends, which lost 2 bases and 3 bases, there was a span of 14 bases. In germline, CDR1 is MGHRA, CDR2 YSYEKL. This CDR3 contains 16 residues. DNA for the CDR3: TGCGCCAGCAGCCAAAGTGCAGGGGACCGCTACAATGAGCAGTTCTTC. Translation gives CASSQSAGDRYNEQFF.

This chain uses TRBV19 with TRBJ2-7; 8 nucleotides agree with TRBD2. Germline V gene data show CDR1 as LNHDA and CDR2 as SQIVND (reference sequence). The J segment lost 3 bases and the V segment lost 3 bases, leaving 10 bases of the junction unmatched. The CDR3 spans 16 residues. The CDR3 DNA is TGTGCCAGTAGTATGATAACGGGAGGGGCAATCTACGAGCAGTACTTC. Residues: CASSMITGGAIYEQYF.

On this clone itself: Germline and junction disagree at one end, which may indicate a read error. Within the sample, other DNA sequences also encode this same CDR3. The chain employs TRBV7-2 and TRBJ2-2; D is possibly TRBD2 (5 bases). Per the germline V gene, CDR1 is SGHTA and CDR2 is FQGNSA. The CDR3 spans 16 residues. The CDR3 DNA reads as TGTGCCAGCAGCTTAAAGGCGGGCCCTCGGACCGGGGAACTGTTTTTT. Translation: CASSLKAGPRTGELFF.

The gene calls are TRBV5-1 and TRBJ2-7, with 8 bases aligning to TRBD2. The J call may be in error: the DNA end matches TRBJ2-1 better. Per germline, CDR1 SGHRS and CDR2 YFSETQ. This CDR3 comprises 14 residues. The CDR3 bases are TGCGCCAGCAGCTTGGGTCGACTAGCGAATGAGCAGTTCTTC. Residues: CASSLGRLANEQFF.

The genes are TRBV7-6 and TRBJ2-1; the match to TRBD2 covers 11 bases. The CDR3 sequence is 16 residues long. CDR1 and CDR2 from the germline V gene are SGHVS and FNYEAQ. J lost 6 bases, V lost 5 bases, and 9 bases had no gene match. This CDR3 reads CASSPFSGGAPNEQFF. CDR3 in DNA: TGTGCCAGCAGCCCATTTAGCGGGGGGGCCCCCAATGAGCAGTTCTTC.

Points on this clone: One junction end does not reproduce the germline sequence, and a read error may be involved. This sequence joins TRBV6-1 and TRBJ2-1, with 13 bases that match TRBD2. There are 18 residues in the CDR3. Germline CDR1 and CDR2: MNHNS and SASEGT. CDR3: CASREGLAGDLFYNEQFF. The DNA for the CDR3 is TGTGCCAGCAGGGAAGGACTAGCGGGGGACCTGTTCTACAATGAGCAGTTCTTC.

This chain joins TRBV5-1 and TRBJ2-7; D remains ambiguous. Trimming left V 2 bases short and J 1 base short, with 25 bases between. This CDR3 is 19 amino acids long. Per the germline V gene, CDR1 is SGHRS and CDR2 is YFSETQ. CDR3 region: CASSFSGSFLSWVSYEQYF. The CDR3 nucleotides are TGCGCCAGCAGCTTTTCCGGTTCGTTCCTGTCATGGGTATCCTACGAGCAGTACTTC.

The CDR3 here is CASSYPIQGLNTEAFF. CDR3 coding DNA: TGTGCCAGCAGTTACCCTATCCAGGGACTGAACACTGAAGCTTTCTTT. This chain joins TRBV6-5 and TRBJ1-1; tentatively, D is TRBD1 (5 bases). The CDR3 consists of 16 residues. Trimming took 2 bases from V and 0 from J, leaving 13 bases between them. Germline CDR1 reads MNHEY; CDR2 reads SVGAGI.

The chain uses TRBV27 and TRBJ2-2; TRBD2 matches at 14 bases. CDR1 MNHEY and CDR2 SMNVEV come from the germline V gene (reference sequence). V shed 2 bases and J 8 bases; nucleotides not matched to a gene: 10. The CDR3 runs to 18 residues. DNA of the CDR3: TGTGCCAGCAGTTTAGCTCCGGGACTAGCGGGAGCGTCTGGGGAGCTGTTTTTT. It encodes CASSLAPGLAGASGELFF.

The chain combines TRBV10-2 with TRBJ2-7; D may be TRBD1 (6 bases). The CDR3 loop spans 15 amino acids. The germline V and J ends were trimmed by 4 bases and 2 bases, with 15 bases remaining between them. The germline gives CDR1 WSHSY, CDR2 SAAADI. The CDR3 sequence is CASSATGNGTYEQYF. The CDR3 DNA follows: TGCGCCAGCAGTGCTACAGGGAATGGGACCTACGAGCAGTACTTC.

The V call is TRBV7-6, the J call TRBJ1-1; D unresolved. The CDR3 consists of 13 residues. Trimming pared 7 bases from V and 6 bases from J, leaving 15 bases between. Germline lookup yields CDR1 SGHVS and CDR2 FNYEAQ. CDR3 nucleotide sequence: TGTGCCAGCATCGAAAGGCTAGGGTCTGAAGCTTTCTTT. As protein: CASIERLGSEAFF.

The chain recombines TRBV5-6 with TRBJ1-1; D is unclear. CDR1 and CDR2 (germline): SGHDT, YYEEEE. The CDR3 is 18 amino acids. Trimming stripped 3 bases from V and 0 bases from J, with 21 bases between. The CDR3 nucleotides read TGTGCCAGCAGCTCTTACTCCGACATGTCCTCAATGAACACTGAAGCTTTCTTT. Amino acids: CASSSYSDMSSMNTEAFF.

As DNA, the CDR3 is TGTGCCAGCAGGACTAGCGGAAATCCTAGCACAGATACGCAGTATTTT. It yields the protein CASRTSGNPSTDTQYF. The chain carries TRBV2 and TRBJ2-3; 9 positions agree with TRBD2. Germline loops: CDR1 SNHLY, CDR2 FYNNEI. J lost 0 bases, V lost 6 bases, and 7 bases had no gene match. The CDR3 is 16 residues long. The full variable domain, rest sourced from reference TRBV2 and TRBJ2-3, is EPEVTQTPSHQVTQMGQEVILRCVPISNHLYFYWYRQILGQKVEFLVSFYNNEISEKSEIFDDQFSVERPDGSNFTLKIRSTKLEDSAMYFCASRTSGNPSTDTQYFGPGTRLTVL.

This clone showed up just once. This chain links TRBV2 with TRBJ1-2; possible D gene TRBD1, 5 bases. Germline V CDR1 and CDR2: SNHLY, FYNNEI. The CDR3 extends over 13 amino acids. Trimming shortened V by 4 bases and J by 1 base, and 7 bases separated the two germline ends. CDR3 DNA sequence: TGTGCCAGCAGTGGAAGGGGTAACTATGGCTACACCTTC. Translated, it gives CASSGRGNYGYTF. Full variable domain (missing parts from reference TRBV2 and TRBJ1-2): EPEVTQTPSHQVTQMGQEVILRCVPISNHLYFYWYRQILGQKVEFLVSFYNNEISEKSEIFDDQFSVERPDGSNFTLKIRSTKLEDSAMYFCASSGRGNYGYTFGSGTRLTVV.

The V call is TRBV11-3, the J call TRBJ2-7, with TRBD1 matching 11 bases. The germline V gene encodes CDR1 SGHNT and CDR2 YENEEA. CDR3 size: 15 residues. Losses at the gene ends were 3 bases for V and 2 bases for J; bases not matched to a gene: 3. The DNA for the CDR3 is TGTGCCAGCAGCTTGCCGGACAGGGGGCCCTACGAGCAGTACTTC. Protein product: CASSLPDRGPYEQYF.

J is TRBJ2-1 and V is TRBV7-3, with D perhaps TRBD2 (7 bases). Trimming stripped 3 bases from V and 7 bases from J, with 13 bases between. The germline CDR1 and CDR2 sequences are SGHTA and FQGTGA. CDR3 size: 14 residues. The CDR3 region has the DNA TGTGCCAGCAGCTTCGCGCGGGGGCAAAATGAGCAGTTCTTC. Protein: CASSFARGQNEQFF.

V and J are TRBV4-1 and TRBJ1-2; a weak D match, TRBD1 (6 bases). The CDR3 runs to 12 residues. Germline V gene sequence: CDR1 MGHRA, CDR2 YSYEKL. V was clipped by 10 bases and J by 3 bases, with 12 bases between them. The CDR3 is CATAGEDYGYTF. The CDR3 coding sequence is TGCGCCACCGCAGGGGAAGACTATGGCTACACCTTC.

This chain uses TRBV19 with TRBJ2-3; TRBD1 agrees at 8 bases. Germline trimming cut 6 bases from V and 1 base from J; bases unmatched to any gene: 0. Germline loops: CDR1 LNHDA, CDR2 SQIVND (reference sequence). The CDR3 consists of 13 residues. The CDR3 DNA is TGTGCCAGTAGGGACAGGGGCACAGATACGCAGTATTTT. This sequence encodes CASRDRGTDTQYF. Complete variable domain (other parts from reference TRBV19 and TRBJ2-3): DGGITQSPKYLFRKEGQNVTLSCEQNLNHDAMYWYRQDPGQGLRLIYYSQIVNDFQKGDIAEGYSVSREKKESFPLTVTSAQKNPTAFYLCASRDRGTDTQYFGPGTRLTVL.

V gene TRBV18 combines with J gene TRBJ2-7; possible D gene TRBD1, 5 bases. The germline gives CDR1 KGHSH, CDR2 LQKENI. V dropped 5 bases and J dropped 0 bases, with 17 bases sitting between them. CDR3 length: 16 amino acids. The CDR3 nucleotides read TGTGCCAGCTCAACCTCAGACCTGGGGCCCTCCTACGAGCAGTACTTC. Its translation: CASSTSDLGPSYEQYF.

The chain couples TRBV2 to TRBJ1-5; D gene uncertain. The germline gives CDR1 SNHLY, CDR2 FYNNEI. The CDR3 length is 12 residues. The ends were cut back, 3 bases at V and 6 bases at J, with 6 bases in the middle. The CDR3 reads CASSEGFQPQHF. DNA of the CDR3: TGTGCCAGCAGTGAGGGATTTCAGCCCCAGCATTTT.

The V call is TRBV30, the J call TRBJ2-2; D is undetermined. The length of the CDR3 is 18 residues. V was clipped by 0 bases and J by 3 bases, with 20 bases between them. Per the germline V gene, CDR1 is GTSNPN and CDR2 is SVGIG (reference sequence). The CDR3 spells CAWSVVPPQTTYTGELFF. CDR3 sequence (DNA): TGTGCCTGGAGTGTAGTCCCCCCCCAAACCACCTACACCGGGGAGCTGTTTTTT.